This TCR beta chain originates from a study of Graves' ophthalmopathy and Graves' hyperthyroidism. Unmatched junction bases numbered 9, after V lost 0 bases and J lost 5 bases. CDR3 length: 15 amino acids. Germline CDR1 DFQATT, CDR2 SNEGSKA (reference sequence). Other autoimmune diseases, uncontrolled infections, pregnancy or lactation excluded patients from enrollment. The study amplified TCR beta CDR3 regions using RNA transcripts. The library came from an HTBI-primed first-round RT-PCR and a second-round multiplex PCR. TCRdb analysed the multiplex PCR reads with MiXCR anew, one entry per CDR3 protein. The sample yields around 590,000 distinct CDR3 sequences, less than 40% seen once.

This sequence originates from an adult man with Graves' hyperthyroidism. Source material: peripheral blood or thyroid tissue (not recorded which). J is TRBJ2-5 and V is TRBV20-1, with 7 bases that match TRBD2. The DNA of the CDR3 is TGCAGTGCTAGAGACCCCGGGAGGCCCGGGGAGACCCAGTACTTC. This sequence encodes CSARDPGRPGETQYF.